Presented here are 25 T cell receptor beta chains from one specimen sequenced in a study of blood T cell repertoires in COVID-19. Sequencing used immunoSEQ multiplex PCR; TCRdb keeps in-frame clones, though not all of them. The profile covers 95,000 to 100,000 clones, with approximately 80% appearing a single time and 10% taken by the ten largest. The sequenced sample was peripheral blood. Every receptor here comes from a man in his 70s with acute or convalescent COVID-19.

The chain has TRBV30 and TRBJ1-2; 10 nucleotides agree with TRBD1. The CDR3 length is 13 residues. Germline lookup yields CDR1 GTSNPN and CDR2 SVGIG (reference sequence). V was pared by 3 bases and J by 6 bases, with 4 bases of the junction left unmatched. CDR3 region: CAWRDRGVDGYTF. The CDR3 nucleotides are TGTGCCTGGAGGGACAGGGGGGTGGATGGCTACACCTTC.

This clone was detected once. The J gene is TRBJ1-3, the V gene TRBV5-1; the match to TRBD1 covers 7 bases. CDR1 is SGHRS, CDR2 YFSETQ, per germline. The CDR3 is 15 residues long. The V segment lost 4 bases and the J segment 3 bases; nucleotides outside the gene matches: 7. CDR3 in DNA: TGCGCCAGCAGCACCGGGACAGTGGGTGGAAACACCATATATTTT. Translating gives CASSTGTVGGNTIYF. The whole variable domain, remainder taken from reference TRBV5-1 and TRBJ1-3, is KAGVTQTPRYLIKTRGQQVTLSCSPISGHRSVSWYQQTPGQGLQFLFEYFSETQRNKGNFPGRFSGRQFSNSRSEMNVSTLELGDSALYLCASSTGTVGGNTIYFGEGSWLTVV.

The chain combines TRBV6-5 with TRBJ1-2; a possible D gene is TRBD1 (5 bases). CDR3 length: 14 amino acids. The germline V and J ends were trimmed by 7 bases and 8 bases, with 20 bases remaining between them. CDR1 and CDR2 (germline): MNHEY, SVGAGI. The CDR3 is CASTPGQKGGGYTF. CDR3 in DNA: TGTGCCAGCACCCCAGGGCAAAAGGGCGGCGGCTACACCTTC.

The V and J genes are TRBV6-2 or TRBV6-3 and TRBJ2-3; D is possibly TRBD2 (5 bases). CDR1 MNHEY and CDR2 SVGEGT come from the germline V gene. The CDR3 is 12 residues long. V was shortened by 6 bases and J by 5 bases, with 9 bases between the two germline ends. The CDR3 here is CASSPTRDTQYF. As DNA, the CDR3 is TGTGCCAGCAGCCCTACTAGAGATACGCAGTATTTT.

The CDR3 nucleotides are TGTGCCAGCAGCAAAACCCCTCCCCCGGACAGGGGGCGCAAGGGCAATCAGCCCCAGCATTTT. This translates into CASSKTPPPDRGRKGNQPQHF. The V and J genes are TRBV21-1 and TRBJ1-5; the tabulated D call, TRBD1, remains unverified against the DNA. TRBV21-1 is a pseudogene locus. The CDR3 contains 21 residues.

This clone was detected once. The genes are TRBV5-4 and TRBJ1-2; TRBD1 might be the D (5 bases). CDR1 is SGHNT, CDR2 YYREEE, per germline (reference sequence). The CDR3 sequence is 14 residues long. V was pared by 3 bases and J by 2 bases, with 11 bases between. The CDR3 reads CASSSGLRNYGYTF. In nucleotides, the CDR3 is TGTGCCAGCAGCTCGGGACTTAGAAACTATGGCTACACCTTC.

This chain joins TRBV28 and TRBJ1-5, with 8 bases that match TRBD1. The trim removed 3 bases at V and 4 bases at J, leaving 8 bases unmatched. CDR1 and CDR2 (germline): MDHEN, SYDVKM. This CDR3 spans 16 amino acids. This chain's CDR3 is CASSLSRTGFNQPQHF. CDR3 sequence (DNA): TGTGCCAGCAGTTTGTCCCGGACAGGGTTTAATCAGCCCCAGCATTTT.

This clone was detected once. V is TRBV29-1 and J is TRBJ2-7, with 9 bases aligning to TRBD2. J was trimmed by 0 bases and V by 8 bases; bases with no gene match: 11. Looked up from germline, CDR1 is SQVTM and CDR2 is ANQGSEA. The CDR3 is 15 amino acids. The CDR3 DNA is TGCAGCATAAGTTTACTAGCGGGTTACTCCTACGAGCAGTACTTC. The encoded protein is CSISLLAGYSYEQYF.

The chain has TRBV7-2 and TRBJ2-3, with D possibly TRBD2 on 6 matching bases. The CDR3 is 14 residues long. Between the trimmed V and J ends, which lost 5 bases and 2 bases, there was a span of 11 bases. Germline V lookup: CDR1 SGHTA, CDR2 FQGNSA. In DNA form, the CDR3 reads TGTGCCAGCAGCCCGGACTATCTCACAGATACGCAGTATTTT. It specifies CASSPDYLTDTQYF.

This sequence joins TRBV19 and TRBJ2-1, with 7 bases aligning to TRBD1. Germline lookup yields CDR1 LNHDA and CDR2 SQIVND (reference sequence). This CDR3 is 14 amino acids long. The V and J ends lost 5 bases and 6 bases, in that order; junction bases with no gene match: 7. This CDR3 is CASSPRQGSNEQFF. The CDR3 DNA is TGTGCCAGTAGTCCTAGACAGGGTTCCAATGAGCAGTTCTTC.

The CDR3 DNA reads TGTGCCTGGGGTCTAGCGGGTTCCCAAGAGACCCAGTACTTC. Translated: CAWGLAGSQETQYF. This chain connects TRBV30 to TRBJ2-5; 8 nucleotides align to TRBD2. Germline-derived CDR1 and CDR2 are GTSNPN and SVGIG (reference sequence). Trimming removed 5 bases from V and 1 base from J; junction bases left unmatched: 6. This CDR3 has 14 amino acids.

The chain carries TRBV15 and TRBJ2-5; TRBD2 matches 9 bases. The CDR3 runs to 17 residues. CDR1 and CDR2 (germline): LNHNV, YYDKDF (reference sequence). Unmatched junction bases numbered 10, after V lost 0 bases and J lost 5 bases. DNA of the CDR3: TGTGCCACCAGCAGAGAAAGCGGGGGGACCATCGGGGAGACCCAGTACTTC. This sequence encodes CATSRESGGTIGETQYF. Using reference TRBV15 and TRBJ2-5 for the parts outside the CDR3, the full variable domain is DAMVIQNPRYQVTQFGKPVTLSCSQTLNHNVMYWYQQKSSQAPKLLFHYYDKDFNNEADTPDNFQSRRPNTSFCFLDIRSPGLGDTAMYLCATSRESGGTIGETQYFGPGTRLLVL.

This clone was recorded once. The V and J genes are TRBV6-5 and TRBJ1-3; D remains unclear. The V gene's germline CDR1 is MNHEY and CDR2 SVGAGI. Trimming shortened V by 7 bases and J by 3 bases, and 16 bases separated the two germline ends. The CDR3 covers 15 residues. The CDR3 DNA reads as TGTGCCAGCAACCCGCGGGGAAGAGATGGAAACACCATATATTTT. It specifies CASNPRGRDGNTIYF.

V usage is TRBV30 and J usage is TRBJ1-2; no clear D. CDR1 and CDR2 from the germline V gene are GTSNPN and SVGIG (reference sequence). The CDR3 spans 12 residues. V was pared by 3 bases and J by 2 bases, with 7 bases between. CDR3 sequence reads: CAWSQVNYGYTF. The CDR3 DNA reads as TGTGCCTGGAGCCAGGTGAACTATGGCTACACCTTC.

This clone was seen only once. The gene calls are TRBV2 and TRBJ2-1, with a tentative D call TRBD1 (6 bases). V was cut by 6 bases and J by 1 base, with 16 bases left in between. CDR1 and CDR2 from the germline V gene are SNHLY and FYNNEI. The CDR3 extends over 16 amino acids. This CDR3 reads CASSVRGGNSYNEQFF. The CDR3, as DNA: TGTGCCAGCAGCGTGAGAGGGGGAAATTCCTACAATGAGCAGTTCTTC. Complete variable domain (other parts from reference TRBV2 and TRBJ2-1): EPEVTQTPSHQVTQMGQEVILRCVPISNHLYFYWYRQILGQKVEFLVSFYNNEISEKSEIFDDQFSVERPDGSNFTLKIRSTKLEDSAMYFCASSVRGGNSYNEQFFGPGTRLTVL.

The CDR3 bases are TGTGCCAGCAGTTACTCATTGTCTCGGGACACCATATATTTT. Its protein product is CASSYSLSRDTIYF. The chain combines TRBV6-6 with TRBJ1-3; no definite D call. CDR1 is MNHNY, CDR2 SVGAGI, per germline (reference sequence). This CDR3 contains 14 residues. Trimming cost V 0 bases and J 8 bases, with 11 bases left between them.

About this clone: A junction end diverges from the germline sequence, so it may reflect a read error. This specimen includes other DNA sequences encoding the same CDR3. V gene TRBV11-1 combines with J gene TRBJ1-3, with 8 bases lining up with TRBD1. The CDR3 is 16 residues long. The V gene's germline CDR1 is SGHAT and CDR2 FQDESV (reference sequence). The CDR3 nucleotides read TGCGCCAGCAGCAGAGGACAGGGAGGCTCTGGAAACACCATATATTTT. Translating it yields CASSRGQGGSGNTIYF.

This clone was seen a handful of times. This chain connects TRBV24-1 to TRBJ2-3; tentative D call: TRBD2 (5 bases). The V end lost 9 bases, the J end lost 6 bases, and 24 bases lay between the germline ends. CDR1 is KGHDR, CDR2 SFDVKD, per germline. CDR3 length: 16 residues. The CDR3 bases are TGTGCCACCTCGGCGAGGGCCCACGTACTCACGGATACGCAGTATTTT. Translating it yields CATSARAHVLTDTQYF.

V gene TRBV10-3 combines with J gene TRBJ1-4; D uncertain. The CDR3 has 13 residues. In germline, CDR1 is ENHRY, CDR2 SYGVKD. V dropped 0 bases and J dropped 8 bases, with 7 bases sitting between them. DNA of the CDR3: TGTGCCATCAGTGAGTCGTTTAGAGAAAAACTGTTTTTT. Translated: CAISESFREKLFF.

In the case of this clone: One junction end does not reproduce the germline sequence, and a read error may be involved. The J gene is TRBJ2-1, the V gene TRBV6-6; 8 bases fit TRBD1. The CDR3 sequence is 15 residues long. Looked up from germline, CDR1 is MNHNY and CDR2 is SVGAGI (reference sequence). CDR3 coding DNA: TGTGCCAGCACTTACAGGGGGAGCTCCTACAATGAGCAGTTCTTC. Its protein is CASTYRGSSYNEQFF.

The chain joins TRBV7-2 to TRBJ1-2; TRBD1 matches 7 bases. This CDR3 spans 14 amino acids. V shed 2 bases and J 9 bases; nucleotides not matched to a gene: 9. From germline, CDR1 is SGHTA and CDR2 FQGNSA. The CDR3 nucleotides read TGTGCCAGCAGCTTATTAGTAGGGACAGACCGCTACACCTTC. It yields the protein CASSLLVGTDRYTF.

The chain has TRBV19 and TRBJ1-1; D remains ambiguous. Per germline, CDR1 LNHDA and CDR2 SQIVND (reference sequence). This CDR3 contains 13 residues. V was trimmed by 5 bases and J by 2 bases, leaving 9 bases between them. The CDR3 DNA follows: TGTGCCAGTAGTGGCACACGCAACACTGAAGCTTTCTTT. Its protein product is CASSGTRNTEAFF. Drawing the rest from reference TRBV19 and TRBJ1-1, the complete variable domain is DGGITQSPKYLFRKEGQNVTLSCEQNLNHDAMYWYRQDPGQGLRLIYYSQIVNDFQKGDIAEGYSVSREKKESFPLTVTSAQKNPTAFYLCASSGTRNTEAFFGQGTRLTVV.

The chain couples TRBV5-1 to TRBJ1-2; 9 nucleotides align to TRBD1. V lost 0 bases, J lost 8 bases, and 5 bases stayed unmatched. The CDR3 is made up of 14 amino acids. Germline V gene lookup returns CDR1 SGHRS and CDR2 YFSETQ. The CDR3 reads CASSLDRGPEGYTF. CDR3 nucleotides: TGCGCCAGCAGCTTGGACAGGGGGCCGGAGGGCTACACCTTC.

The chain has TRBV18 and TRBJ1-4; D is unclear. Germline loops: CDR1 KGHSH, CDR2 LQKENI. This CDR3 has 17 residues. Between the trimmed V and J ends, which lost 2 bases and 0 bases, there was a span of 13 bases. CDR3 sequence reads: CASSPNRRGATNEKLFF. CDR3 DNA sequence: TGTGCCAGCTCACCAAACCGGCGGGGTGCAACTAATGAAAAACTGTTTTTT.

V usage is TRBV11-2 and J usage is TRBJ1-3, with no clear D. Germline values: CDR1 SGHAT, CDR2 FQNNGV. This CDR3 has 13 residues. V was cut by 1 base and J by 7 bases, with 8 bases left in between. The CDR3 reads CASSLGHSNTIYF. CDR3 nucleotides: TGTGCCAGCAGCTTAGGGCATAGCAACACCATATATTTT.